Below, one TCR beta chain is given with its context. The source of the sample is a study of blood T cell repertoires in COVID-19. Study-level information: Donors in the United States, Italy and Spain gave samples during acute or convalescent COVID-19. Nucleic acid was either cDNA or gDNA, and it came from T cells, B-cell-depleted T cells, or PBMCs.

Authors' analysis steps: Reference gene primers were amplified, and this amplification served to estimate nucleated cell counts. Some clones are missing from TCRdb's copy, which holds only in-frame ones; the method was immunoSEQ multiplex PCR. That table gives V, J and clone size, and the DNA gave D and trimming. The sample comprises 95,000 or so clones, approximately 88% of which are singletons, and around 3.4% rests with the top ten. With 4 bases clipped from V and 8 bases from J, the junction kept 11 bases outside the gene matches. CDR1 LGHDT and CDR2 YNNKEL come from the germline V gene (reference sequence). This CDR3 is built from 15 residues.

The chain is built from TRBV3-1 (or the pseudogene TRBV3-2) and TRBJ1-2, with TRBD1 matching over 9 bases. The clonotype was recovered from a woman in her 70s with acute or convalescent COVID-19. Sequences were obtained from peripheral blood. In nucleotides, the CDR3 is TGTGCCAGCAGCCTACGGGACAGGGACGGGCTAGGCTACACCTTC. Residues: CASSLRDRDGLGYTF.